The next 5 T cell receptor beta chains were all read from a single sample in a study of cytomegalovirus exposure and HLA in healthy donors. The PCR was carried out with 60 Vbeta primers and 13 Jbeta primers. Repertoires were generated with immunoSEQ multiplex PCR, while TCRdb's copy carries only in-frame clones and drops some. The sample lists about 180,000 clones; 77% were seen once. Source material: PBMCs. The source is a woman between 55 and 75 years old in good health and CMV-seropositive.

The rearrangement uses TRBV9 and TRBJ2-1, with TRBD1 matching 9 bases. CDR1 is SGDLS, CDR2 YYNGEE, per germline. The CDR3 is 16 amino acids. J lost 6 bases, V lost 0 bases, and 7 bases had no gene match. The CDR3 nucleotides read TGTGCCAGCAGCGTAGGGAGTAGGGACAGGGTCAATGAGCAGTTCTTC. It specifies CASSVGSRDRVNEQFF.

CDR3 region: CASSVSGTYYEQYF. The CDR3 bases are TGTGCCAGCAGCGTTTCCGGTACTTACTACGAGCAGTACTTC. The chain has TRBV7-9 and TRBJ2-7; D ambiguous. The V gene's germline CDR1 is SEHNR and CDR2 FQNEAQ (reference sequence). Trimming stripped 5 bases from V and 3 bases from J, with 14 bases between. The CDR3 consists of 14 residues.

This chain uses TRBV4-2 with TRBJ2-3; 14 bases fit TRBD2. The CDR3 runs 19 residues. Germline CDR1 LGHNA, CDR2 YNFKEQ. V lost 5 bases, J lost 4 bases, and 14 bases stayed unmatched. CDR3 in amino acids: CASSFSLPTSGGAADTQYF. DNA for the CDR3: TGTGCCAGCAGCTTCTCACTTCCGACTAGCGGGGGGGCTGCAGATACGCAGTATTTT.

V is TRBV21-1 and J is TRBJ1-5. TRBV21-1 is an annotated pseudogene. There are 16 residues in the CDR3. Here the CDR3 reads CASTPGEGISNQPQHF. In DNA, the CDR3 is TGTGCCAGCACTCCCGGGGAGGGGATCAGCAATCAGCCCCAGCATTTT.

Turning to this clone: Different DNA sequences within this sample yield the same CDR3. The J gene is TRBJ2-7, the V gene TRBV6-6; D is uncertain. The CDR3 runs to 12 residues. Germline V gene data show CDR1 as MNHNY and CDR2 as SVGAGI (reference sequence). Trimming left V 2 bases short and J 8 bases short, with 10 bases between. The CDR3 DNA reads TGTGCCAGCAGTTACACTCTTCCCCAGCAGTACTTC. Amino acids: CASSYTLPQQYF.